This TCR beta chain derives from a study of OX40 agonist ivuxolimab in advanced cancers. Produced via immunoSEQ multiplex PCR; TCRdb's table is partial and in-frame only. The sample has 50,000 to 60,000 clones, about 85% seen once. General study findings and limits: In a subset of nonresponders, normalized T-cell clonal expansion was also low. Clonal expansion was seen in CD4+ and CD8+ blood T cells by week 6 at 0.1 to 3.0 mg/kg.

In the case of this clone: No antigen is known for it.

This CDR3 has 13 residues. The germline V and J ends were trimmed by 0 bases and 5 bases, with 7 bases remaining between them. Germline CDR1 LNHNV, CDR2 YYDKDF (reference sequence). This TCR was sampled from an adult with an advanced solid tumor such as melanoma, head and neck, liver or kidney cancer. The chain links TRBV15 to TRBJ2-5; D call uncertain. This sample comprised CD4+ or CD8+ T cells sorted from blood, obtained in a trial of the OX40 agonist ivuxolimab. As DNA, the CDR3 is TGTGCCACCAGCAGAGATTTCGTGGAGACCCAGTACTTC. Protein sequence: CATSRDFVETQYF.